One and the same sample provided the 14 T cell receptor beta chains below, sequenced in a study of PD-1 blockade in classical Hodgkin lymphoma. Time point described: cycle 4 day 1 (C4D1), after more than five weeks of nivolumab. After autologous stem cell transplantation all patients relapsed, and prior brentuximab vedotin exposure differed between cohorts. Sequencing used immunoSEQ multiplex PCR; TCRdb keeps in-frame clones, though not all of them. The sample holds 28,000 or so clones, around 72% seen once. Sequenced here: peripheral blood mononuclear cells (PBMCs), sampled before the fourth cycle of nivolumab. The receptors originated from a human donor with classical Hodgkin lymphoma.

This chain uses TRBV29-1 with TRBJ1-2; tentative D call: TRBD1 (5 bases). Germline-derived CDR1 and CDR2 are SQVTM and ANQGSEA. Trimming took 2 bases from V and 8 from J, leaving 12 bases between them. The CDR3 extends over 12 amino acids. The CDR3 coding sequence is TGCAGCGTTGAACGGGGCACGGTGGGCTACACCTTC. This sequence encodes CSVERGTVGYTF.

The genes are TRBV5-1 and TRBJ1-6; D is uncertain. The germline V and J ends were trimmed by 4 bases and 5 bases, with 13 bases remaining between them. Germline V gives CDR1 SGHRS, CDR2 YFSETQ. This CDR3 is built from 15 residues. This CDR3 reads CASSPSRRDNSPLHF. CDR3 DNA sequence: TGCGCCAGCAGCCCATCCCGACGGGATAATTCACCCCTCCACTTT.

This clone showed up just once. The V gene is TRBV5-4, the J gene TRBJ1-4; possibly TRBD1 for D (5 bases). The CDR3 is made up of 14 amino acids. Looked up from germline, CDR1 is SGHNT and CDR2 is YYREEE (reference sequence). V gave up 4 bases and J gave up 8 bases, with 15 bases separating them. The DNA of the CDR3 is TGTGCCAGCAGCCAACAGGAAAAAAGCGAAAAACTGTTTTTT. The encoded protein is CASSQQEKSEKLFF.

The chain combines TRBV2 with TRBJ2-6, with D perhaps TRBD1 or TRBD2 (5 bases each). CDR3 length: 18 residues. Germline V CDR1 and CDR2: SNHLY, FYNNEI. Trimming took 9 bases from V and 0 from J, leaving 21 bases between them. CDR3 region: CARLGASQHFSGANVLTF. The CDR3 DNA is TGTGCCAGACTCGGGGCCAGCCAACACTTCTCTGGGGCCAACGTCCTGACTTTC.

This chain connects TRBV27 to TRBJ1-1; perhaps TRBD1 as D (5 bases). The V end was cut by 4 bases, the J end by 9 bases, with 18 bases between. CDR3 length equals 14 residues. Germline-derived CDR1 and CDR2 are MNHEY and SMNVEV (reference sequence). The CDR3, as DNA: TGTGCCAGCAGTTGGGGACTGAAGGTTGGGCAAGCTTTCTTT. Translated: CASSWGLKVGQAFF.

The CDR3 sequence is CASSLGHRDRGNSPLHF. The CDR3 bases are TGCGCCAGCAGCTTGGGGCACCGGGACAGGGGTAATTCACCCCTCCACTTT. The chain uses TRBV5-1 and TRBJ1-6; the match to TRBD1 covers 10 bases. Trimming took 0 bases from V and 6 from J; bases not matched to a gene: 6. Germline loops: CDR1 SGHRS, CDR2 YFSETQ. The CDR3 is 17 amino acids.

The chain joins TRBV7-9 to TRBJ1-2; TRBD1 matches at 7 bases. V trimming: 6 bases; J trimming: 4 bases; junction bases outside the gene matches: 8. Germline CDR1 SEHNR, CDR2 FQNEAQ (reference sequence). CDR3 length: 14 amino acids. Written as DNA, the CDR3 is TGTGCCAGCAGTCCCGGGACAGCGCCCTATGGCTACACCTTC. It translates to CASSPGTAPYGYTF.

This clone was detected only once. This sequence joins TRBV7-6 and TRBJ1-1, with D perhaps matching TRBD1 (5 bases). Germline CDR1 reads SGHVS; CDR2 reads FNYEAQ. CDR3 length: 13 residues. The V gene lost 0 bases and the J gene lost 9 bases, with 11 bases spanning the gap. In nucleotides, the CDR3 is TGTGCCAGCAGCTTAGCGAGGGGCGGCAAAGCTTTCTTT. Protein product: CASSLARGGKAFF.

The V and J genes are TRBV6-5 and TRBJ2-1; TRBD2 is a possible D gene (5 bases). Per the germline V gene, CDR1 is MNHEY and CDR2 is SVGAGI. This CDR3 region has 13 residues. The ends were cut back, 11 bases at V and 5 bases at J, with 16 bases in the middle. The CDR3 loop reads CASSPDGNNEQFF. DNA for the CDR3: TGTGCCTCTTCACCTGACGGGAACAATGAGCAGTTCTTC.

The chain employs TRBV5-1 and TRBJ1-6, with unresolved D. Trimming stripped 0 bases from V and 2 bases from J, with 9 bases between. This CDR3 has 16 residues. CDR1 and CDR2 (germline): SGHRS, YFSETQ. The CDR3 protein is CASSLALGTYNSPLHF. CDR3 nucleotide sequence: TGCGCCAGCAGCTTGGCTCTCGGTACCTATAATTCACCCCTCCACTTT.

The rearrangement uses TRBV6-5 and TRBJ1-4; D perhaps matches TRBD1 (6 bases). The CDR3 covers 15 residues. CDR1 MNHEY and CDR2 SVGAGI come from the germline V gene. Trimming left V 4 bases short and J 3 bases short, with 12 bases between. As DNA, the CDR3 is TGTGCCAGCAGTTCCGGGGGGGCGGCTAATGAAAAACTGTTTTTT. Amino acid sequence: CASSSGGAANEKLFF.

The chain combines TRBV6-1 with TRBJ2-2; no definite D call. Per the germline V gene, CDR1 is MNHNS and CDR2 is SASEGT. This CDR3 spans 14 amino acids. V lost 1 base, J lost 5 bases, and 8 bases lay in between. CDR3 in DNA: TGTGCCAGCAGTGAAGTTTGGGGTACCGGGGAGCTGTTTTTT. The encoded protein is CASSEVWGTGELFF.

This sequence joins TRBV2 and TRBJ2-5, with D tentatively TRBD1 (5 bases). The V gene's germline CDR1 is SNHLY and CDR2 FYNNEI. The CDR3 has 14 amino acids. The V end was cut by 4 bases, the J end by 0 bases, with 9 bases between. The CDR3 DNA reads TGTGCCAGCAGTGGACAGCAGGACCAAGAGACCCAGTACTTC. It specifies CASSGQQDQETQYF.

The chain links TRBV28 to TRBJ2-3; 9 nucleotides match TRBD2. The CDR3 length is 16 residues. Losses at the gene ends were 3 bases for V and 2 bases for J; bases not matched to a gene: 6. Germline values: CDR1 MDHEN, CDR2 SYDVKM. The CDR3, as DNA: TGTGCCAGCAGTTTCCATGCGGGGGGGAACACAGATACGCAGTATTTT. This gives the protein CASSFHAGGNTDTQYF.